Given below is one T cell receptor (beta chain) in context. Measured with immunoSEQ multiplex PCR; TCRdb has only the in-frame clones, and not every one. The table has over 50,000 clones, about 87% seen once. The record originates from a study of T cell changes during pregnancy in multiple sclerosis. V lost 3 bases to trimming and J lost 5 bases, with 6 bases between them. Germline-derived CDR1 and CDR2 are LNHDA and SQIVND (reference sequence). There are 12 residues in the CDR3. This clonotype originated in a human donor whose cells served as feeder cells for cultures in a pregnancy study. The chain combines TRBV19 with TRBJ2-3; D not certain. Material: peripheral blood from another person, used as feeder cells. In DNA, the CDR3 is TGTGCCAGTAGTATGGGTAGAGATACGCAGTATTTT. The encoded protein is CASSMGRDTQYF.